This T cell receptor (beta chain) was captured by sequencing in a study of ipilimumab plus nivolumab after autologous stem cell transplantation. Repertoires were generated with immunoSEQ multiplex PCR, while TCRdb's copy carries only in-frame clones and drops some. The sample lists about 19,000 clones, about four fifths occurring once. Checkpoint therapy with ipilimumab 1 mg/kg began 14 to 28 days after transplant. Trimming stripped 6 bases from V and 0 bases from J, with 13 bases between. The length of the CDR3 is 15 residues. CDR1 and CDR2 (germline): MNHNS, SASEGT. The sample in question was PBMCs, obtained in a trial of ipilimumab plus nivolumab as post-transplant consolidation. This rearrangement joins TRBV6-1 to TRBJ2-3; D perhaps matches TRBD1 (6 bases). This sequence originates from a male donor with diffuse large B-cell lymphoma. The DNA of the CDR3 is TGTGCCAGCAGCCCAGGGACAACCAGCACAGATACGCAGTATTTT. This gives the protein CASSPGTTSTDTQYF.